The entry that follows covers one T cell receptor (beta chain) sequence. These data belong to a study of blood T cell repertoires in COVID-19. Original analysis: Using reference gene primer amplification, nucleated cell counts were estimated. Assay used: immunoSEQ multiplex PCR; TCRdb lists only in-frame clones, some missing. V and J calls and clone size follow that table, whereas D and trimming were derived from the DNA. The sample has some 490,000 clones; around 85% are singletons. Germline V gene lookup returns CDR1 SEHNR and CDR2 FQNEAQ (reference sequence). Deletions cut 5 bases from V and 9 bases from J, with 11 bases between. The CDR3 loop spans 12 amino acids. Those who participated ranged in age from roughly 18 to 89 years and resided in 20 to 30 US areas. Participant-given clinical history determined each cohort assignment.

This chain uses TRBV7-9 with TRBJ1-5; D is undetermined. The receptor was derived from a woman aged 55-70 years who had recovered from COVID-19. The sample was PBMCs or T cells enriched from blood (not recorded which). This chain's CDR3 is CASSLVPGPQHF. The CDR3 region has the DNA TGTGCCAGCAGCCTAGTACCGGGGCCCCAGCATTTT. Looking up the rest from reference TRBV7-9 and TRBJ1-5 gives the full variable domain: DTGVSQNPRHKITKRGQNVTFRCDPISEHNRLYWYRQTLGQGPEFLTYFQNEAQLEKSRLLSDRFSAERPKGSFSTLEIQRTEQGDSAMYLCASSLVPGPQHFGDGTRLSIL.